This passage covers 19 T cell receptor beta chains from one sample sequenced in a study of T-cell reconstitution after alpha-beta-depleted transplantation in children. Unique molecular identifiers were incorporated when the TCRbeta library was constructed. Using its own MiXCR run on the PCR reads, TCRdb lists one record per CDR3 protein. The sample yields about a million distinct CDR3 sequences, under 30% seen once. Sequencing used PBMCs, mostly from graft donor cells, obtained 360 days after TCRalphabeta/CD19-depleted stem cell transplant. These receptors originate from a boy in the first two years of life who had a stem cell transplant for SCID, so the T cells may come from the graft donor.

The rearrangement uses TRBV28 and TRBJ1-1, with D maybe TRBD1 (5 bases). From germline, CDR1 is MDHEN and CDR2 SYDVKM. CDR3 length: 15 amino acids. V was pared by 9 bases and J by 3 bases, with 20 bases between. CDR3 in amino acids: CASVRDLGFDTEAFF. Written as DNA, the CDR3 is TGTGCCAGTGTCAGGGACTTGGGTTTTGACACTGAAGCTTTCTTT. The full variable domain, with the rest looked up from reference TRBV28 and TRBJ1-1, is DVKVTQSSRYLVKRTGEKVFLECVQDMDHENMFWYRQDPGLGLRLIYFSYDVKMKEKGDIPEGYSVSREKKERFSLILESASTNQTSMYLCASVRDLGFDTEAFFGQGTRLTVV.

The chain combines TRBV20-1 with TRBJ2-5, with 9 nucleotides matching TRBD2. Germline V gene data show CDR1 as DFQATT and CDR2 as SNEGSKA (reference sequence). The CDR3 has 16 residues. Trimming at V came to 3 bases and at J to 5 bases, leaving 13 bases not matched to a gene. The CDR3 sequence is CSASSGSGGSYETQYF. The CDR3 DNA is TGCAGTGCTAGTTCGGGCAGCGGGGGGTCTTACGAGACCCAGTACTTC.

This clonotype was counted many times. The chain employs TRBV27 and TRBJ1-5; D may be TRBD1 (5 bases). Between the trimmed V and J ends, which lost 6 bases and 3 bases, there was a span of 12 bases. Germline values: CDR1 MNHEY, CDR2 SMNVEV (reference sequence). The CDR3 has 14 amino acids. The CDR3 is CASSDSPSNQPQHF. CDR3 in DNA: TGTGCCAGCAGCGACAGTCCCTCCAATCAGCCCCAGCATTTT.

For this clonotype: Being one base from a much bigger clone, this may be a read error. The rearrangement links TRBV7-9 to TRBJ2-7, with TRBD1 matching over 7 bases. V gave up 7 bases and J gave up 5 bases; unmatched junction bases: 14. Germline loops: CDR1 SEHNR, CDR2 FQNEAQ (reference sequence). The CDR3 runs 15 residues. The CDR3 bases are TGTGCCAGCATCCCAAAGACAGGGATTGGCGACGAGCAGTACTTC. This gives the protein CASIPKTGIGDEQYF.

This clonotype was seen repeatedly, ten times or more. The chain employs TRBV10-3 and TRBJ2-5; the D is unclear. Trimming removed 3 bases at V and 2 bases at J, with 7 bases between. Germline V gene lookup returns CDR1 ENHRY and CDR2 SYGVKD. The CDR3 runs 13 residues. This CDR3 reads CAISEQPQETQYF. Written as DNA, the CDR3 is TGTGCCATCAGTGAACAGCCTCAAGAGACCCAGTACTTC.

This clonotype showed up just a few times. The chain uses TRBV5-1 and TRBJ1-6; D ambiguous. Trimming stripped 0 bases from V and 13 bases from J, with 11 bases between. The CDR3 sequence is 13 residues long. The germline CDR1 and CDR2 sequences are SGHRS and YFSETQ. The CDR3 is CASSLEVVGPLHF. The CDR3 region has the DNA TGCGCCAGCAGCTTGGAGGTGGTTGGGCCCCTCCACTTT.

The V gene is TRBV29-1, the J gene TRBJ2-3, with a tentative D call TRBD1 (6 bases). Trimming pared 7 bases from V and 2 bases from J, leaving 19 bases between. Germline-derived CDR1 and CDR2 are SQVTM and ANQGSEA. The CDR3 totals 15 residues. The chain's CDR3 is CSAWDTSFSTDTQYF. The CDR3 coding sequence is TGCAGCGCCTGGGACACCTCTTTTTCCACAGATACGCAGTATTTT.

This clonotype has more than one count but fewer than ten. This chain links TRBV12-3 or TRBV12-4 with TRBJ1-2; the D is unclear. Trimming shortened V by 6 bases and J by 3 bases, and 14 bases separated the two germline ends. CDR3 length: 14 amino acids. This CDR3 reads CASSAPPRDYGYTF. CDR3 DNA sequence: TGTGCCAGCAGCGCACCCCCGAGGGACTATGGCTACACCTTC.

This clonotype was found a few times. The gene calls are TRBV28 and TRBJ2-5; D not certain. The CDR3 runs 14 residues. V gave up 4 bases and J gave up 2 bases, with 11 bases separating them. Germline V gene sequence: CDR1 MDHEN, CDR2 SYDVKM. The CDR3: CASSSRNGQETQYF. In DNA, the CDR3 is TGTGCCAGCAGTTCTAGGAATGGGCAAGAGACCCAGTACTTC.

This clonotype was seen a handful of times. This chain joins TRBV10-3 and TRBJ1-1, with no clear D. This CDR3 has 13 residues. Per germline, CDR1 ENHRY and CDR2 SYGVKD. Trimming took off 3 bases at V and 8 bases at J, with 13 bases between the two ends. CDR3 in amino acids: CAISDPTDVEAFF. The CDR3 nucleotides read TGTGCCATCAGTGACCCCACGGACGTAGAAGCTTTCTTT.

This clonotype came up a few times. This sequence joins TRBV20-1 and TRBJ2-7; D is perhaps TRBD1 (6 bases). The CDR3 sequence is 14 residues long. Germline V gives CDR1 DFQATT, CDR2 SNEGSKA (reference sequence). The germline V and J ends were trimmed by 5 bases and 3 bases, with 17 bases remaining between them. The CDR3 DNA follows: TGCAGTGCTGCCAGGACAGCGGTCTACTACGAGCAGTACTTC. Its protein product is CSAARTAVYYEQYF.

This chain links TRBV9 with TRBJ2-7, with D maybe TRBD2 (5 bases). The CDR3 is 13 residues long. Germline V lookup: CDR1 SGDLS, CDR2 YYNGEE. The V gene lost 2 bases and the J gene lost 4 bases, with 10 bases spanning the gap. The CDR3 DNA sequence: TGTGCCAGCAGCGTCGGGGAAGGGTACGAGCAGTACTTC. This sequence encodes CASSVGEGYEQYF.

This clonotype was seen only a few times. V gene TRBV7-3 combines with J gene TRBJ2-2; D may match TRBD1 or TRBD2 (5 bases each). CDR1 and CDR2 (germline): SGHTA, FQGTGA. V dropped 1 base and J dropped 4 bases, with 13 bases sitting between them. The CDR3 has 16 amino acids. CDR3 sequence: CASSLMGVLGTGELFF. The CDR3 region has the DNA TGTGCCAGCAGCTTAATGGGGGTCCTGGGCACCGGGGAGCTGTTTTTT.

This chain links TRBV11-2 with TRBJ1-1, with a weak D call TRBD1 (5 bases). Deletions cut 5 bases from V and 10 bases from J, with 17 bases between. Germline lookup yields CDR1 SGHAT and CDR2 FQNNGV. The CDR3 has 13 amino acids. The CDR3 nucleotides read TGTGCCAGCAGCAAATCAACAGGAAGAGGAGCTTTCTTT. Translating gives CASSKSTGRGAFF.

This clonotype was observed a handful of times. J is TRBJ2-1 and V is TRBV20-1; D may be TRBD1 or TRBD2 (5 bases each). Germline V gene lookup returns CDR1 DFQATT and CDR2 SNEGSKA (reference sequence). With 3 bases removed from V and 7 bases from J, the gap between germline ends came to 19 bases. This CDR3 comprises 15 residues. The CDR3 DNA follows: TGCAGTGCTAGGGTCGGGGACCCTTCTCAAAATGAGCAGTTCTTC. Protein sequence: CSARVGDPSQNEQFF.

This chain connects TRBV5-1 to TRBJ2-7, with D tentatively TRBD1 (5 bases). The V end lost 1 base, the J end lost 2 bases, and 10 bases lay between the germline ends. Germline values: CDR1 SGHRS, CDR2 YFSETQ. The length of the CDR3 is 14 residues. The CDR3 is CASSLRLGPYEQYF. Here the CDR3 DNA reads TGCGCCAGCAGCTTGAGGCTGGGGCCCTACGAGCAGTACTTC.

This clonotype was counted a single time. In DNA form, the CDR3 reads TGTGCCAGCAGCTTAGGGAGGGACGTCGACGAGCAGTACTTC. Translation gives CASSLGRDVDEQYF. The chain has TRBV7-6 and TRBJ2-7; D is perhaps TRBD2 (6 bases). V was trimmed by 1 base and J by 5 bases, leaving 12 bases between them. CDR1 and CDR2 (germline): SGHVS, FNYEAQ. The CDR3 has 14 amino acids.

A few counts support this clonotype. The genes are TRBV6-2 or TRBV6-3 and TRBJ2-1; D uncertain. The CDR3 totals 14 residues. Trimming shortened V by 7 bases and J by 5 bases, and 15 bases separated the two germline ends. CDR1 is MNHEY, CDR2 SVGEGT, per germline. CDR3: CASTGVFVDNEQFF. For the CDR3, the DNA is TGTGCCAGCACTGGAGTTTTCGTCGACAATGAGCAGTTCTTC.

V usage is TRBV2 and J usage is TRBJ2-6, with 10 bases that match TRBD1. This CDR3 contains 17 residues. V gave up 9 bases and J gave up 1 base; unmatched junction bases: 9. Germline values: CDR1 SNHLY, CDR2 FYNNEI. In DNA form, the CDR3 reads TGTGCCAGGGGACCTGGGACAGGGGCGTCTGGGGCCAACGTCCTGACTTTC. Residues: CARGPGTGASGANVLTF.